This T cell receptor (beta chain) originates from a study of CD4 and CD8 cells across lung adenocarcinoma regions. Germline CDR1 is MNHEY and CDR2 is SVGAGI. The CDR3 consists of 14 residues. V shed 4 bases and J 4 bases; nucleotides not matched to a gene: 2. From the PCR reads, TCRdb called clonotypes with MiXCR, one entry per CDR3 protein. The sample lists about 7,500 distinct CDR3 sequences, roughly 57% occurring once. Samples came from patients with localized non-small cell lung adenocarcinoma. The V and J genes are TRBV6-5 and TRBJ2-2; 8 bases map to TRBD1. This TCR derives from a male donor with lung adenocarcinoma. The CD4 and CD8 labels of this study may be unreliable. The sample was CD8+ T cells from the center of a lung tumor. The CDR3 protein is CASSFDRGTGELFF. The DNA for the CDR3 is TGTGCCAGCAGTTTCGACAGGGGCACCGGGGAGCTGTTTTTT.